Listed here are 20 T cell receptor beta chains from one sample, sequenced in a study of glioma-infiltrating T cells. The iRepertoire nested amplicon-rescue multiplex PCR amplified TCR alpha and beta CDR3s from RNA. TCRdb redid the calling of the multiplex PCR reads with MiXCR, one entry per CDR3 protein. The table lists fewer than 200,000 distinct CDR3 sequences, around 40% of them singletons. Specimen: glioma tissue, nonneoplastic brain tissue, or PBMCs (not recorded which). All receptors derive from a human donor with low-grade glioma or glioblastoma, undergoing nonglioma brain surgery, or in good health (not recorded which).

In the case of this clonotype: The junction and the germline gene differ at one end; a read error may be behind it. The chain is built from TRBV20-1 and TRBJ2-2; D gene unclear. The CDR3 sequence is 14 residues long. Germline CDR1 reads DFQATT; CDR2 reads SNEGSKA (reference sequence). CDR3 loop: CSAHEHKNSGELFF. The CDR3 region has the DNA TGCAGTGCCCATGAACATAAGAACAGCGGGGAGCTGTTTTTT.

This clonotype was detected ten times or more. The V gene is TRBV20-1, the J gene TRBJ2-7, with a tentative D call TRBD1 (5 bases). V was clipped by 7 bases and J by 5 bases, with 18 bases between them. Germline V gene data show CDR1 as DFQATT and CDR2 as SNEGSKA (reference sequence). This CDR3 has 13 residues. CDR3 sequence reads: CSVTFSGFDEQYF. DNA of the CDR3: TGCAGTGTGACTTTTTCAGGGTTCGACGAGCAGTACTTC.

With respect to this clonotype: A read error may produce the germline difference seen at one junction end. This chain uses TRBV27 with TRBJ1-5; D not resolved. The CDR3 has 22 amino acids. Germline CDR1 reads MNHEY; CDR2 reads SMNVEV (reference sequence). CDR3 DNA: TGTGCCAGCAGTTCCTCAGCCCGTTGGGATAGGCCCGCTGTTTATAGCAATCAGCCCAAGCATTTT. Translating gives CASSSSARWDRPAVYSNQPKHF.

The sample holds many counts of this clonotype. The chain recombines TRBV2 with TRBJ2-3; no firm D call. This CDR3 is 12 amino acids long. V lost 6 bases and J lost 7, with 11 bases in between. Germline CDR1 and CDR2: SNHLY and FYNNEI. CDR3 sequence reads: CASSDRSNTQYF. CDR3 in DNA: TGTGCCAGCAGCGACCGATCAAATACGCAGTATTTT.

This sequence joins TRBV7-9 and TRBJ2-7; D possibly corresponds to TRBD1 (6 bases). Germline loops: CDR1 SEHNR, CDR2 FQNEAQ (reference sequence). The CDR3 runs to 15 residues. With 2 bases removed from V and 6 bases from J, the gap between germline ends came to 17 bases. CDR3 DNA sequence: TGTGCCAGCAGCTTACTTACAGGGAAGGTCGGCGAGCAGTACTTC. Amino acid sequence: CASSLLTGKVGEQYF.

V gene TRBV2 combines with J gene TRBJ2-1; possible D gene TRBD2, 5 bases. The CDR3 sequence is 15 residues long. Looked up from germline, CDR1 is SNHLY and CDR2 is FYNNEI. Trimming removed 5 bases from V and 8 bases from J, with 19 bases in between. The CDR3 is CASSLQDRLSHEQFF. For the CDR3, the DNA is TGTGCCAGCAGTCTTCAAGATAGACTATCTCATGAGCAGTTCTTC.

The chain combines TRBV5-4 with TRBJ1-2; a weak D match, TRBD1 (5 bases). Trimming took 2 bases from V and 8 from J, leaving 19 bases between them. CDR3 length: 15 residues. Germline CDR1 and CDR2: SGHNT and YYREEE (reference sequence). CDR3 bases: TGTGCCAGCAGCTTCCCAGGGCCAACCACTCGGGGCTACACCTTC. Translated, it gives CASSFPGPTTRGYTF.

As to this clonotype: An end of the junction does not agree with germline; a read error may underlie this. The rearrangement joins TRBV10-3 to TRBJ1-1, with a tentative D call TRBD1 (5 bases). Germline CDR1 and CDR2: ENHRY and SYGVKD. This CDR3 region has 14 residues. The CDR3 sequence is CAISSREGETEDFF. As DNA, the CDR3 is TGTGCCATCAGCTCCAGGGAGGGTGAAACTGAAGATTTCTTT.

The V and J genes are TRBV11-1 and TRBJ1-1; D call uncertain. This CDR3 is 14 amino acids long. With 3 bases removed from V and 1 base from J, the gap between germline ends came to 9 bases. Germline V lookup: CDR1 SGHAT, CDR2 FQDESV (reference sequence). CDR3 protein: CASSFEQQNTEAFF. The CDR3 DNA reads TGTGCCAGCAGCTTTGAGCAGCAGAACACTGAAGCTTTCTTT.

This clonotype turned up a few times. V is TRBV11-2 and J is TRBJ2-3; D remains unclear. V lost 3 bases, J lost 7 bases, and 8 bases lay in between. The germline gives CDR1 SGHAT, CDR2 FQNNGV. CDR3 length: 12 amino acids. In DNA, the CDR3 is TGTGCCAGCAGCTTCCAAGTTAATACGCAGTATTTT. Translation gives CASSFQVNTQYF.

V and J are TRBV6-5 and TRBJ2-1; 13 bases agree with TRBD2. CDR3 length equals 15 residues. Germline assignment: CDR1 MNHEY and CDR2 SVGAGI. Trimming at V came to 6 bases and at J to 8 bases, leaving 7 bases not matched to a gene. CDR3 in DNA: TGTGCCAGCAGGGGAGGACTAGCGGGAGAACATGAGCAGTTCTTC. Translating it yields CASRGGLAGEHEQFF.

Concerning this clonotype itself: A much more abundant neighbour one base away suggests this may be a read error. The missing conserved phenylalanine or tryptophan at the end of this CDR3 makes a read error likely. The chain combines TRBV24-1 with TRBJ2-1; tentative D call: TRBD2 (6 bases). Trimming removed 5 bases from V and 4 bases from J, with 11 bases in between. CDR3 size: 14 residues. CDR1 is KGHDR, CDR2 SFDVKD, per germline. CDR3 nucleotides: TGTGCCACCAGTGCCCCTGGGAGGTACAATGAGCAGTTCTTA. Translated: CATSAPGRYNEQFL.

This clonotype was picked up a small number of times. The genes are TRBV7-3 and TRBJ2-1; 9 nucleotides agree with TRBD2. This CDR3 spans 14 amino acids. The V gene end was trimmed by 6 bases and the J gene end by 9 bases; junction bases not matched to a gene: 9. The V gene's germline CDR1 is SGHTA and CDR2 FQGTGA. The CDR3 loop reads CASSRTGLAAEQFF. CDR3 coding DNA: TGTGCCAGCAGTCGAACGGGACTAGCAGCTGAGCAGTTCTTC.

This clonotype was seen only a few times. The chain employs TRBV6-4 and TRBJ2-1; TRBD2 agrees at 8 bases. With V trimmed by 2 bases and J by 0 bases, 6 bases remained unmatched. Germline-derived CDR1 and CDR2 are MRHNA and SNTAGT. This CDR3 contains 17 residues. CDR3 coding DNA: TGTGCCAGCAGTGACCACGGGGGGGGAAGCTCCTACAATGAGCAGTTCTTC. Its protein is CASSDHGGGSSYNEQFF.

Points on this clonotype: Just one base apart from a much larger clone, this may be a read error. The chain is built from TRBV14 and TRBJ1-1; TRBD1 matches at 9 bases. Germline CDR1 SGHDN, CDR2 FVKESK. This CDR3 contains 15 residues. Here the CDR3 reads CASRQDGTGRAEAFF. The CDR3 nucleotides read TGTGCCAGCAGGCAAGATGGGACAGGGCGGGCTGAAGCTTTCTTT.

This clonotype was recorded a few times. The V call is TRBV3-1, the J call TRBJ2-7; no clear D gene. Between the trimmed V and J ends, which lost 4 bases and 6 bases, there was a span of 7 bases. CDR1 and CDR2 from the germline V gene are LGHDT and YNNKEL (reference sequence). This CDR3 region has 11 residues. CDR3 amino acids: CASSLFREQYF. CDR3 coding DNA: TGTGCCAGCAGCCTCTTCCGCGAGCAGTACTTC.

There are a few counts of this clonotype. The chain recombines TRBV2 with TRBJ2-7; tentatively, D is TRBD2 (7 bases). Germline V gives CDR1 SNHLY, CDR2 FYNNEI. This CDR3 spans 14 amino acids. The V end lost 2 bases, the J end lost 6 bases, and 14 bases lay between the germline ends. The CDR3, as DNA: TGTGCCAGCAGTGAATTGGGGGGGGCCTCCGAGCAGTACTTC. This codes for CASSELGGASEQYF.

As concerns this clonotype: A much bigger clone sits one base away, suggesting this may be a read error. The genes are TRBV6-5 and TRBJ1-1; maybe TRBD1 (5 bases). The CDR3 covers 14 residues. Per the germline V gene, CDR1 is MNHEY and CDR2 is SVGAGI. CDR3 protein: CASSYAGVNTEASF. CDR3 sequence (DNA): TGTGCCAGCAGTTACGCGGGGGTGAACACTGAAGCTTCCTTT.

Details on this clonotype: A much larger clone lies one base from this, so it may be a read error. V and J are TRBV28 and TRBJ2-1; 11 positions match TRBD2. The CDR3 has 17 amino acids. Looked up from germline, CDR1 is MDHEN and CDR2 is SYDVKM. The CDR3 reads CASSPGTSGSTYNEHFF. As DNA, the CDR3 is TGTGCCAGCAGTCCCGGGACTAGCGGCTCGACCTACAATGAGCATTTCTTC.

This clonotype was counted many times. The chain links TRBV7-2 to TRBJ1-5; a weak D match, TRBD1 (5 bases). CDR3 length equals 13 residues. V lost 5 bases to trimming and J lost 2 bases, with 7 bases between them. Germline CDR1 is SGHTA and CDR2 is FQGNSA. CDR3 in DNA: TGTGCCAGCAGCCGGGACGGCAATCAGCCCCAGCATTTT. Its translation is CASSRDGNQPQHF.